The rows below give T cell receptor beta chains drawn from one sample of a study of blood T cell repertoires in COVID-19. This table comes from immunoSEQ multiplex PCR, and its TCRdb copy is limited to in-frame clones, with some not included. The sample records about 250,000 clones, around 88% being singletons. Sequencing was carried out using peripheral blood. These TCRs come from a man aged 25-45 years with acute or convalescent COVID-19. Both conserved end residues are part of each CDR3. The D gene is left open where the match is weak. Rows may omit the clone size; those that give it use once, few, many or a size class.

clone_size	v_call	j_call	d_call	cdr3_nt	cdr3_aa
.	TRBV19	TRBJ1-2	.	TGTGCCAGTAATCGCCAGGCTGCCTATGGCTACACCTTC	CASNRQAAYGYTF
.	TRBV6-1	TRBJ2-3	.	TGTGCCAGCAGTGAGGTCTGGGGGGATGTGAAGGAGGGTACGCAGTATTTT	CASSEVWGDVKEGTQYF
.	TRBV28	TRBJ1-4	TRBD1	TGTGCCAGCAGTTTATCTACCGGGACAGGGTATGAAAAACTGTTTTTT	CASSLSTGTGYEKLFF
.	TRBV28	TRBJ1-6	.	TGTGCCAGCAGCCCCCAGGGTTCACCCCTCCACTTT	CASSPQGSPLHF
.	TRBV7-3	TRBJ1-1	.	TGTGCCAGCAGCTCCATCGACAGCCCTGAAGCTTTCTTT	CASSSIDSPEAFF
.	TRBV19	TRBJ2-3	.	TGTGCCAGTAGTATAAGCGGCCCAGATACGCAGTATTTT	CASSISGPDTQYF
.	TRBV29-1	TRBJ2-5	TRBD1	TGCAGCGTGGACAGGGGCCTGGGGGCCCAGTACTTC	CSVDRGLGAQYF
.	TRBV2	TRBJ1-5	.	TGTGCCAGCAGGCAACAGGGTCCCGCCTCGCCCCAGCATTTT	CASRQQGPASPQHF
.	TRBV9	TRBJ1-1	TRBD1	TGTGCCAGCAGCCCCCAGGGGGCGGTCAGTACTGAAGCTTTCTTT	CASSPQGAVSTEAFF
.	TRBV27	TRBJ1-3	TRBD1	TGTGCCAGCAGCTTGACAGGGGGAAACACCATATATTTT	CASSLTGGNTIYF
.	TRBV6-5	TRBJ1-6	.	TGTGCCAGCAGTTATCGGGATTCACCCCTCCACTTT	CASSYRDSPLHF
once	TRBV25-1	TRBJ1-2	.	TGTGCCAGCACTGGTTCAGGGGACTATGGCTACACCTTC	CASTGSGDYGYTF
few	TRBV27	TRBJ1-5	TRBD1	TGTGCCAGCAGGGGGTGGGCAGGGGGCGCGGATCGGCAGCCCCAGCATTTT	CASRGWAGGADRQPQHF
.	TRBV7-9	TRBJ2-3	.	TGTGCCAGCAGCTTCTCAGATACGCAGTATTTT	CASSFSDTQYF
.	TRBV25-1	TRBJ2-5	.	TGTGCCAGCAGTGAATCTCACGGGGGTGAAGAGACCCAGTACTTC	CASSESHGGEETQYF
.	TRBV2	TRBJ1-2	TRBD1	TGTGCCAGACCCGGACAGGGGCCTTACACCTTC	CARPGQGPYTF